The following is a TCR beta chain sequence with its context. Its antigen is unknown. These data come from a study of T cell responses to AZD1222 COVID-19 vaccine. The study's findings and limits: Two doses of AZD1222 preceded a rise in Spike-specific TCR breadth and depth.

Measured with immunoSEQ multiplex PCR; TCRdb has only the in-frame clones, and not every one. The sample has 150,000 or so clones; 91% are singletons. The V and J ends lost 3 bases and 4 bases, in that order; junction bases with no gene match: 2. Germline values: CDR1 KGHSH, CDR2 LQKENI. This CDR3 comprises 13 residues. This receptor was taken from an adult in good health. The sequencing used peripheral blood, collected on day 0 of AZD1222 vaccination. This chain links TRBV18 with TRBJ1-1, with 7 bases identical to TRBD1. This chain's CDR3 is CASSPGQLTEAFF. In nucleotides, the CDR3 is TGTGCCAGCTCACCGGGACAGCTCACTGAAGCTTTCTTT.